This TCR beta chain originates from a study of shared clonotypes between healthy human individuals. Findings and limits, study-wide: A generally larger estimated richness was seen in naive subsets than in memory subsets. Donor scarcity curtailed the genetic and exposure-history diversity represented herein.

Comment on this clone: The antigen is unknown.

Trimming took 4 bases from V and 1 from J; bases not matched to a gene: 12. The V gene's germline CDR1 is SGHNT and CDR2 YYREEE (reference sequence). This CDR3 has 19 residues. The assay was immunoSEQ multiplex PCR, and TCRdb's table has in-frame clones only and misses some. The sample shows some 2,500,000 clones, approximately 93% of them seen only once. Memory CD4+ cells were the fraction left after CD45RA+ naive selection. The chain couples TRBV5-4 to TRBJ2-7; TRBD2 matches 15 bases. The receptor was isolated from a man between 18 and 29 years old in good health. Some clones in this sample may be carry-over from other donors' samples. Sequenced: naive CD4+ T cells from PBMCs. Subset defined: CD45RA+ positively selected. CDR3 nucleotide sequence: TGTGCCAGCAGCCACGGGACTAGCGGGAGGAGGGCGAGATCCTACGAGCAGTACTTC. Amino acids: CASSHGTSGRRARSYEQYF. Full variable domain (missing parts from reference TRBV5-4 and TRBJ2-7): ETGVTQSPTHLIKTRGQQVTLRCSSQSGHNTVSWYQQALGQGPQFIFQYYREEENGRGNFPPRFSGLQFPNYSSELNVNALELDDSALYLCASSHGTSGRRARSYEQYFGPGTRLTVT.